This entry lists 20 T cell receptor beta chains sequenced from one sample in a study of blood T cell repertoires in COVID-19. Some clones are missing from TCRdb's copy, which holds only in-frame ones; the method was immunoSEQ multiplex PCR. Counted here are around 450,000 clones, around 89% occurring once; the ten biggest clones make up 4% to 5.5%. Sequenced sample: peripheral blood. The origin of the receptors is a woman aged 30 to 39 with acute or convalescent COVID-19.

The chain employs TRBV7-8 and TRBJ2-1; D possibly corresponds to TRBD1 (5 bases). The V end was cut by 2 bases, the J end by 0 bases, with 11 bases between. The germline CDR1 and CDR2 sequences are SGHVS and FQNEAQ. The CDR3 is 16 residues long. The CDR3 sequence is CASSLPRQSSYNEQFF. The CDR3 nucleotides read TGTGCCAGCAGCTTACCTCGACAGAGCTCCTACAATGAGCAGTTCTTC.

V gene TRBV7-6 combines with J gene TRBJ2-1; 8 bases align to TRBD2. Germline V gives CDR1 SGHVS, CDR2 FNYEAQ. Trimming took 5 bases from V and 8 from J; bases not matched to a gene: 11. The CDR3 is 15 residues long. CDR3 in amino acids: CASSAGPGGLYEQFF. The CDR3 bases are TGTGCCAGCAGCGCGGGACCGGGGGGGCTCTATGAGCAGTTCTTC. The variable domain in full, completed from reference TRBV7-6 and TRBJ2-1, reads GAGVSQSPRYKVTKRGQDVALRCDPISGHVSLYWYRQALGQGPEFLTYFNYEAQQDKSGLPNDRFSAERPEGSISTLTIQRTEQRDSAMYRCASSAGPGGLYEQFFGPGTRLTVL.

V usage is TRBV29-1 and J usage is TRBJ1-6; D is possibly TRBD1 (5 bases). Between the trimmed V and J ends, which lost 7 bases and 0 bases, there was a span of 13 bases. Germline V gene lookup returns CDR1 SQVTM and CDR2 ANQGSEA. The CDR3 has 15 amino acids. The DNA for the CDR3 is TGCAGCGCTGACCGACAGAGCTCCTATAATTCACCCCTCCACTTT. Encoded protein: CSADRQSSYNSPLHF.

V gene TRBV27 combines with J gene TRBJ1-2; 12 positions agree with TRBD1. The CDR3 has 18 amino acids. Germline V gene data show CDR1 as MNHEY and CDR2 as SMNVEV (reference sequence). Trimming cost V 5 bases and J 4 bases; bases outside gene matches: 14. The CDR3: CASSPHAGQGADRYGYTF. DNA of the CDR3: TGTGCCAGCAGTCCACATGCGGGACAGGGGGCCGACCGCTATGGCTACACCTTC.

The chain employs TRBV11-3 and TRBJ1-4; D is perhaps TRBD1 (5 bases). CDR3 length equals 16 residues. With 7 bases removed from V and 8 bases from J, the gap between germline ends came to 23 bases. Germline V lookup: CDR1 SGHNT, CDR2 YENEEA. The CDR3: CASTERGWTSGEKLFF. The CDR3 coding sequence is TGTGCCAGCACCGAGCGGGGGTGGACCTCAGGGGAAAAACTGTTTTTT.

J is TRBJ2-2 and V is TRBV19, with TRBD2 as a possible D gene (6 bases). This CDR3 is 15 amino acids long. Germline V gene lookup returns CDR1 LNHDA and CDR2 SQIVND (reference sequence). Between the trimmed V and J ends, which lost 8 bases and 4 bases, there was a span of 17 bases. The CDR3 region has the DNA TGTGCCAGTGTTACCACGGGGGTTGCCACCGGGGAGCTGTTTTTT. It encodes CASVTTGVATGELFF.

This clone was counted only a few times. The chain has TRBV5-6 and TRBJ2-5; TRBD1 matches 7 bases. The CDR3 has 15 residues. With V trimmed by 4 bases and J by 5 bases, 11 bases remained unmatched. The germline V gene encodes CDR1 SGHDT and CDR2 YYEEEE. CDR3 nucleotide sequence: TGTGCCAGCAGCAAAAGAACAGGGGAGATGGAGACCCAGTACTTC. Residues: CASSKRTGEMETQYF.

The V gene is TRBV6-4, the J gene TRBJ2-4; possibly TRBD2 for D (5 bases). The CDR3 is made up of 19 amino acids. From germline, CDR1 is MRHNA and CDR2 SNTAGT. Trimming stripped 4 bases from V and 7 bases from J, with 29 bases between. In nucleotides, the CDR3 is TGTGCCAGCAGTGCCCTTCTGAGTTACCGGGATTCTCGGGTTAACATTCAGTACTTC. The encoded protein is CASSALLSYRDSRVNIQYF.

This rearrangement joins TRBV19 to TRBJ1-2, with 7 nucleotides matching TRBD1. Per the germline V gene, CDR1 is LNHDA and CDR2 is SQIVND (reference sequence). J was trimmed by 5 bases and V by 5 bases; bases with no gene match: 8. The CDR3 contains 14 residues. CDR3 DNA: TGTGCCAGTAGTCTCCAGGGGGTTCAGTATGGCTACACCTTC. Amino acid sequence: CASSLQGVQYGYTF.

This chain uses TRBV6-1 with TRBJ1-2; D remains ambiguous. Looked up from germline, CDR1 is MNHNS and CDR2 is SASEGT. Between the trimmed V and J ends, which lost 3 bases and 1 base, there was a span of 6 bases. The CDR3 totals 13 residues. CDR3 DNA sequence: TGTGCCAGCAGTGAGAGGGTTAACTATGGCTACACCTTC. Its translation: CASSERVNYGYTF.

This chain links TRBV7-9 with TRBJ2-1, with D possibly TRBD2 on 6 matching bases. V was trimmed by 1 base and J by 9 bases, leaving 19 bases between them. The length of the CDR3 is 16 residues. CDR1 is SEHNR, CDR2 FQNEAQ, per germline (reference sequence). The DNA for the CDR3 is TGTGCCAGCAGCTTAGTGGGTACAGGAGGGGTTGGTGAGCAGTTCTTC. This codes for CASSLVGTGGVGEQFF.

J is TRBJ1-2 and V is TRBV3-1 (or the pseudogene TRBV3-2); D unresolved. Deletions cut 1 base from V and 0 bases from J, with 6 bases between. Germline lookup yields CDR1 LGHDT and CDR2 YNNKEL (reference sequence). The CDR3 sequence is 14 residues long. CDR3 sequence reads: CASSQVRSNYGYTF. DNA of the CDR3: TGTGCCAGCAGCCAAGTTCGTTCTAACTATGGCTACACCTTC.

This clone was detected once. The chain combines TRBV10-1 with TRBJ2-5, with 11 bases that match TRBD2. V trimming: 7 bases; J trimming: 7 bases; junction bases outside the gene matches: 14. Germline CDR1 WNHNN, CDR2 SYGVQD (reference sequence). The CDR3 spans 16 residues. The CDR3 nucleotides are TGCGCCAGCATAGCGGGGGGGATCAGAACTGTCGGGACCCAGTACTTC. Amino acids: CASIAGGIRTVGTQYF.

The V and J genes are TRBV6-5 and TRBJ1-6; D gene ambiguous. The length of the CDR3 is 12 residues. In germline, CDR1 is MNHEY, CDR2 SVGAGI. Between the trimmed V and J ends, which lost 8 bases and 9 bases, there was a span of 11 bases. The CDR3 loop reads CASRLLLSPLHF. The CDR3 bases are TGTGCCAGCCGACTGCTCCTTTCACCCCTCCACTTT.

The V call is TRBV28, the J call TRBJ2-7; tentative D call: TRBD2 (6 bases). Per the germline V gene, CDR1 is MDHEN and CDR2 is SYDVKM. Trimming took off 5 bases at V and 12 bases at J, with 20 bases between the two ends. The CDR3 totals 13 residues. CDR3 nucleotide sequence: TGTGCCAGCAGTCCCCGTTTACCAGCCGGGGGGTACTTC. Its protein is CASSPRLPAGGYF.

J is TRBJ2-5 and V is TRBV7-2; 8 bases line up with TRBD2. The CDR3 consists of 16 residues. J lost 0 bases, V lost 2 bases, and 5 bases had no gene match. Germline V lookup: CDR1 SGHTA, CDR2 FQGNSA. CDR3 nucleotide sequence: TGTGCCAGCAGCTTAAATAGCGGGGAGTACCAAGAGACCCAGTACTTC. This codes for CASSLNSGEYQETQYF.

This clone was seen only once. The genes are TRBV4-1 and TRBJ2-2, with TRBD2 matching 11 bases. Germline trimming cut 1 base from V and 5 bases from J; bases unmatched to any gene: 3. This CDR3 is 16 amino acids long. Germline V gene sequence: CDR1 MGHRA, CDR2 YSYEKL. CDR3 sequence (DNA): TGCGCCAGCAGCCAAGTCCTAGCGGGGGGAACCGGGGAGCTGTTTTTT. Amino acid sequence: CASSQVLAGGTGELFF.

The chain recombines TRBV6-1 with TRBJ1-2, with D maybe TRBD1 (5 bases). Between the trimmed V and J ends, which lost 2 bases and 7 bases, there was a span of 17 bases. The germline CDR1 and CDR2 sequences are MNHNS and SASEGT. This CDR3 comprises 15 residues. CDR3 nucleotides: TGTGCCAGCAGTGAACGGCCGGAGGGGTTGCGTGGCTACACCTTC. Translation gives CASSERPEGLRGYTF.

This sequence joins TRBV5-1 and TRBJ1-2; D call uncertain. The CDR3 contains 16 residues. Germline CDR1 reads SGHRS; CDR2 reads YFSETQ. V was pared by 6 bases and J by 0 bases, with 18 bases between. CDR3 protein: CASTPGSNTPNYGYTF. CDR3 coding DNA: TGCGCCAGCACGCCGGGGTCAAATACCCCTAACTATGGCTACACCTTC.

This CDR3 is CASSLNTPEAFF. For the CDR3, the DNA is TGTGCCAGCAGCTTAAACACCCCTGAAGCTTTCTTT. This sequence joins TRBV5-6 and TRBJ1-1; D gene unclear. The CDR3 has 12 amino acids. CDR1 and CDR2 from the germline V gene are SGHDT and YYEEEE. The germline V and J ends were trimmed by 2 bases and 6 bases, with 8 bases remaining between them.